The 7 T cell receptor beta chains listed next were all sequenced from one sample in a study of T cell clonality in common variable immunodeficiency. Overall study results and limits: Common variable immunodeficiency TCR beta sequences reportedly had fewer deletions and N-nucleotide insertions.

Their cognate antigens are unknown. Profiling relied on immunoSEQ multiplex PCR, and the TCRdb table lists in-frame clones only, not all of them. Listed for the sample are approximately 15,000 clones, none seen a single time. Material for sequencing was peripheral blood mononuclear cells. The origin of the receptors is a human donor with common variable immunodeficiency.

The table lists this clone with a few counts. The CDR3 end is not reached by the read, which stops 3 residues before it; the germline J gene fills it in. V and J are TRBV2 and TRBJ1-6; D is perhaps TRBD1 (6 bases). This CDR3 is built from 14 residues. The V gene's germline CDR1 is SNHLY and CDR2 FYNNEI. Trimming cost V 6 bases and J 7 bases, with 13 bases left between them. The CDR3 spells CASSPGHFNSPLHF. CDR3 DNA (partial): TGTGCCAGCAGCCCGGGACACTTCAATTCACCC. Drawing the rest from reference TRBV2 and TRBJ1-6, the complete variable domain is EPEVTQTPSHQVTQMGQEVILRCVPISNHLYFYWYRQILGQKVEFLVSFYNNEISEKSEIFDDQFSVERPDGSNFTLKIRSTKLEDSAMYFCASSPGHFNSPLHFGNGTRLTVT.

This clone was seen ten or more times. Coverage ceases 3 residues before the CDR3 finishes, and the germline J gene fills in the end. This rearrangement joins TRBV2 to TRBJ1-2; a weak D match, TRBD1 (6 bases). Trimming stripped 5 bases from V and 5 bases from J, with 12 bases between. Germline CDR1 reads SNHLY; CDR2 reads FYNNEI. The CDR3 consists of 13 residues. The DNA read from the CDR3 is TGTGCCAGCAGTATAGACAGGAGGTATGGC. Its protein product is CASSIDRRYG. The complete CDR3 protein is CASSIDRRYGYTF.

This clone was observed a few times. The read terminates 3 residues before the CDR3 end, so the remaining end is supplied by the germline J gene. J is TRBJ1-2 and V is TRBV7-9; D gene unclear. Germline V gives CDR1 SEHNR, CDR2 FQNEAQ (reference sequence). V was clipped by 3 bases and J by 3 bases, with 14 bases between them. The length of the CDR3 is 15 residues. CDR3 bases read: TGTGCCAGCAGCTTCCCGGCGAAGGGTGACTATGGC. Translation: CASSFPAKGDYG. The whole CDR3 is CASSFPAKGDYGYTF.

This clone was observed at least ten times. The read terminates 3 residues ahead of where the CDR3 ends, so the germline J gene completes it. V usage is TRBV7-9 and J usage is TRBJ1-1, with 8 bases fitting TRBD1. This CDR3 comprises 15 residues. Germline V gives CDR1 SEHNR, CDR2 FQNEAQ (reference sequence). V was clipped by 3 bases and J by 1 base; unmatched bases: 4. The CDR3 bases that were read are TGTGCCAGCAGCTTCGCCGGGACAGGGAACACTGAA. It specifies CASSFAGTGNTE. The full-length CDR3 reads as CASSFAGTGNTEAFF.

Many counts were recorded for this clone. The read gets to within 3 residues of the CDR3 end, and the germline J gene fills in the rest. J is TRBJ2-2 and V is TRBV10-1; D is possibly TRBD2 (6 bases). Between the trimmed V and J ends, which lost 5 bases and 2 bases, there was a span of 9 bases. This CDR3 comprises 14 residues. Germline V lookup: CDR1 WNHNN, CDR2 SYGVQD (reference sequence). CDR3 loop: CASSRDSNTGELFF. CDR3 DNA (partial): TGCGCCAGCAGTCGGGACTCCAACACCGGGGAG.

About this clone itself: Read data end 3 residues before the CDR3 end; the end is taken from the germline J gene. The chain employs TRBV19 and TRBJ1-2, with 7 bases matching TRBD1. The V gene's germline CDR1 is LNHDA and CDR2 SQIVND (reference sequence). The CDR3 sequence is 15 residues long. Trimming at V came to 4 bases and at J to 3 bases, leaving 8 bases not matched to a gene. CDR3 sequence reads: CASSKWDRPYYGYTF. CDR3 DNA (partial): TGTGCCAGTAGTAAATGGGACAGACCGTACTATGGC.

There are a few counts of this clone. The read terminates 3 residues ahead of where the CDR3 ends, so the germline J gene completes it. The rearrangement joins TRBV19 to TRBJ2-1; 12 bases line up with TRBD2. This CDR3 region has 16 residues. The germline gives CDR1 LNHDA, CDR2 SQIVND (reference sequence). Losses at the gene ends were 3 bases for V and 7 bases for J; bases not matched to a gene: 7. CDR3: CASSMRTSGAENEQFF. CDR3 DNA, as far as it was read: TGTGCCAGTAGTATGCGGACTAGCGGGGCGGAGAATGAG.